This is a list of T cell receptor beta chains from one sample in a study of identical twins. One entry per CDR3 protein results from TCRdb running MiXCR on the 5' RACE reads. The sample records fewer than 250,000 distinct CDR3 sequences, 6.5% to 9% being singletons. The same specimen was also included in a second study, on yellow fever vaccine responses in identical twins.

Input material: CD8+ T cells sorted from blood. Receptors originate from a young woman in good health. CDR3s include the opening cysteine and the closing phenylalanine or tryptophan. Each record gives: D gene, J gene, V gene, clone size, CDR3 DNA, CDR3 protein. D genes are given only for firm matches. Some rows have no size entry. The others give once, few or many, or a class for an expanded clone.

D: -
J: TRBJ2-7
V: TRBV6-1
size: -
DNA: TGTGCCAGCAGTGAATTCCCCAGTATAGGTTATTCTGAGTACTTC
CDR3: CASSEFPSIGYSEYF

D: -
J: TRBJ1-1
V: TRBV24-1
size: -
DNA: TGTGCCACCAGTGATCAGGGTTACACTGAAGCTTTCTTT
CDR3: CATSDQGYTEAFF

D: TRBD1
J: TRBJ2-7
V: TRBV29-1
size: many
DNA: TGCAGCGGTAGGGACAGGGATTCCTACGAGCAGTACTTC
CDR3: CSGRDRDSYEQYF

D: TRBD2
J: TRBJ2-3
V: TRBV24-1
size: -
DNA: TGTGTCACCAGTGACACGGGGGGGCCCAGCACAGATACGCAGTATTTT
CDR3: CVTSDTGGPSTDTQYF

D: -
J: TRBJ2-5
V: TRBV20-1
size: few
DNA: TGCAGTGCTAGACTGGGGCAACCCCAAGAGACCCAGTACTTC
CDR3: CSARLGQPQETQYF

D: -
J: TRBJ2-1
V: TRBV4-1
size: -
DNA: TGCGCCAGCAGCCAAGAGCCGGGACGGAAGAATGAGCAGTTCTTC
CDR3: CASSQEPGRKNEQFF

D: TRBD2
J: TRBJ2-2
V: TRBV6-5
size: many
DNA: TGTGCCAGCAGTTATCCCGCAGCGGGGACCGGGGAGCTGTTTTTT
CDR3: CASSYPAAGTGELFF

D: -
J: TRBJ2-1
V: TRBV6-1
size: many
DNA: TGTGCCAGCACTGATAGCGAGAACAATGAGCAGTTCTTC
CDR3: CASTDSENNEQFF

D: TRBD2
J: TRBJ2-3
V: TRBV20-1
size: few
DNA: TGCAGTGCTCCGAGCGAGCGGGGGGGCACAGATACGCAGTATTTT
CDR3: CSAPSERGGTDTQYF

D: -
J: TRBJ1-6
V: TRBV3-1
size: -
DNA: TGTGCCAGCAGCCAAGACGGTAATTCACCCCTCCACTTT
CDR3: CASSQDGNSPLHF

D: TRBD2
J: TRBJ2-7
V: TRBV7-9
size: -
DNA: TGTGCCAGCAGCTCTAGCGGGAGATCGTTCTACGAGCAGTACTTC
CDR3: CASSSSGRSFYEQYF

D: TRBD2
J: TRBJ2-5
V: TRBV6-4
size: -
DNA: TGTGCCAGCAGTGAAAAAGCGGGGGATCAAGAGACCCAGTACTTC
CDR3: CASSEKAGDQETQYF

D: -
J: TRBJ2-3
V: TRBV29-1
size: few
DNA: TGCAGCGTTGAAGGGGGGCGGTACAGCACAGATACGCAGTATTTT
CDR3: CSVEGGRYSTDTQYF

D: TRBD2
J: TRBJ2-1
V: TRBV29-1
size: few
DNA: TGCAGCGTTGGTGGGGGGGTGGGGTATGGCCATGAGCAGTTCTTC
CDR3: CSVGGGVGYGHEQFF

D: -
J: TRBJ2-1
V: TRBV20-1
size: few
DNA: TGCAGTGCTAGTGGCGGGTCCTACAATGAGCAGTTCTTC
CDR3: CSASGGSYNEQFF

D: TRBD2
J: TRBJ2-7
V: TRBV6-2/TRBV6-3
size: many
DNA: TGTGCCAGCAGTTACCACATTGGGACTAGCGGGAGCTACGAGCAGTACTTC
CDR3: CASSYHIGTSGSYEQYF

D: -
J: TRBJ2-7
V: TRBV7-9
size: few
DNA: TGTGCCAGCAGTCCCAGACAGAGCGCCTACGAGCAGTACTTC
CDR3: CASSPRQSAYEQYF

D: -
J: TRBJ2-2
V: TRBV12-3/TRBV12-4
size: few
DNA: TGTGCCAGTAGACCCCCGATAGAGCCCGGGGAGCTGTTTTTT
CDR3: CASRPPIEPGELFF

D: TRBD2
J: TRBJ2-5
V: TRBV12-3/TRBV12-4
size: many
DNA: TGTGCCAGCAGGCCTACTAGCGGCGGGGCTCAAGAGACCCAGTACTTC
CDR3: CASRPTSGGAQETQYF

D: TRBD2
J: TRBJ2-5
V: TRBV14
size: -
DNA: TGTGCCAGCAGCCAAGGGGGACTAGCGGGAGGAGGAGAGACCCAGTACTTC
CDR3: CASSQGGLAGGGETQYF

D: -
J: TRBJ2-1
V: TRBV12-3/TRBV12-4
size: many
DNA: TGTGCCAGCAGTCCCTCAGAGCGGGTGTCCTACAATGAGCAGTTCTTC
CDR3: CASSPSERVSYNEQFF

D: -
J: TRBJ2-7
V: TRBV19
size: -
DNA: TGTGCCAGTACGGCCGAAACGACAGAGGGTGGCTACGAGCAGTACTTC
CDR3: CASTAETTEGGYEQYF